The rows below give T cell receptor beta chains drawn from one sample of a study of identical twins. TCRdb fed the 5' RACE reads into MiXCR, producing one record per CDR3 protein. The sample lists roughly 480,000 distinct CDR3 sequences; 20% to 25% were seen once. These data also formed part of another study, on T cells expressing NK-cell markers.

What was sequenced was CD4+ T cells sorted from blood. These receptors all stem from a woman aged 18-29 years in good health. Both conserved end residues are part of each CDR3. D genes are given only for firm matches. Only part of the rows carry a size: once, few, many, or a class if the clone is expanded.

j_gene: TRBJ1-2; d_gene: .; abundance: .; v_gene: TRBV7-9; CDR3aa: CASSLIWGGYTF; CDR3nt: TGTGCCAGCAGCTTAATATGGGGCGGCTACACCTTC
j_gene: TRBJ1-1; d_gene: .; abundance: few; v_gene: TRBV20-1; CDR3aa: CSAGRLTEAFF; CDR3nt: TGCAGTGCTGGGAGGCTCACTGAAGCTTTCTTT
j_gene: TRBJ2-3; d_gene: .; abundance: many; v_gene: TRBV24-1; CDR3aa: CATSDFGTDTQYF; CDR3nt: TGTGCCACCAGTGATTTTGGGACAGATACGCAGTATTTT
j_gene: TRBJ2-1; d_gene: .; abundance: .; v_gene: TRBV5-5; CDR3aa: CASSLQGSEYNEQFF; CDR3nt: TGTGCCAGCAGCTTACAGGGCTCCGAGTACAATGAGCAGTTCTTC
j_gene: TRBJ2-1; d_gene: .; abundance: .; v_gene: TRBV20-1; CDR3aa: CSAELGYNEQFF; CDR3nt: TGCAGTGCGGAGCTAGGGTACAATGAGCAGTTCTTC
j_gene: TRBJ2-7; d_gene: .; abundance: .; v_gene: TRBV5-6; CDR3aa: CASSPSVASEQYF; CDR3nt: TGTGCCAGCAGCCCCTCGGTCGCAAGCGAGCAGTACTTC
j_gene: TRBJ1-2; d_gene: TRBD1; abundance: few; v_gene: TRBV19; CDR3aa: CASSMGDSVHYGYTF; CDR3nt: TGTGCCAGTAGTATGGGGGACAGTGTTCACTATGGCTACACCTTC
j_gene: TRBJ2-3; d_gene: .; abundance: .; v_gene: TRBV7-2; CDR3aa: CASSSWEALGTDTQYF; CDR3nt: TGTGCCAGCAGCTCCTGGGAGGCTTTGGGCACAGATACGCAGTATTTT
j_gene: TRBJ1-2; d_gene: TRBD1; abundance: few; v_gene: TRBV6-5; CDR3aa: CASSSDRGGGYTF; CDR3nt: TGTGCCAGCAGTTCCGACAGGGGAGGGGGCTACACCTTC
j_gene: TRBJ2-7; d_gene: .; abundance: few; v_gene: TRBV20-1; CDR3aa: CSARGPGAGEQYF; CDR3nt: TGCAGTGCCAGAGGGCCAGGGGCTGGCGAGCAGTACTTC
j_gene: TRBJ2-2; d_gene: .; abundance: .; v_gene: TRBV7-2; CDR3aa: CASSLKFTGEPFF; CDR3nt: TGTGCCAGCAGCTTAAAGTTCACCGGGGAGCCGTTTTTT
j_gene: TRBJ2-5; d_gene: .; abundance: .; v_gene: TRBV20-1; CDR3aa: CSARDVRETQYF; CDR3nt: TGCAGTGCTAGAGATGTTAGGGAGACCCAGTACTTC
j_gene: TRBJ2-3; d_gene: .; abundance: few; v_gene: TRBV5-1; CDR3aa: CASSPGLTVGTDTQYF; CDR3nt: TGCGCCAGCAGCCCGGGACTTACCGTGGGCACAGATACGCAGTATTTT
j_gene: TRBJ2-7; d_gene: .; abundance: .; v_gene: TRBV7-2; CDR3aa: CASSPGPHEQYF; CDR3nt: TGTGCCAGCAGCCCTGGCCCCCACGAGCAGTACTTC
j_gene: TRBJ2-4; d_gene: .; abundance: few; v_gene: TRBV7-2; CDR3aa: CASSPHPTKNIQYF; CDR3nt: TGTGCCAGCAGCCCTCACCCTACCAAAAACATTCAGTACTTC